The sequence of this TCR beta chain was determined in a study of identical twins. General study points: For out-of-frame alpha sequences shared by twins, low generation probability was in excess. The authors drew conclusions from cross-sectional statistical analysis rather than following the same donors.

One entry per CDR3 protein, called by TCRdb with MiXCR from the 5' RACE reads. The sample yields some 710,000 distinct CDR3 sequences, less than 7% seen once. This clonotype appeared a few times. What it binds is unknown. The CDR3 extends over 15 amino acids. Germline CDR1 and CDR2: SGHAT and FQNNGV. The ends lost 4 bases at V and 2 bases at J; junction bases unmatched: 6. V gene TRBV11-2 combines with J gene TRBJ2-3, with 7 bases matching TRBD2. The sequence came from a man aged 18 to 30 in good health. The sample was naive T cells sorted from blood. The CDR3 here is CASSSGLRVTDTQYF. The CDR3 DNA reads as TGTGCCAGCAGCTCGGGACTACGCGTCACAGATACGCAGTATTTT.